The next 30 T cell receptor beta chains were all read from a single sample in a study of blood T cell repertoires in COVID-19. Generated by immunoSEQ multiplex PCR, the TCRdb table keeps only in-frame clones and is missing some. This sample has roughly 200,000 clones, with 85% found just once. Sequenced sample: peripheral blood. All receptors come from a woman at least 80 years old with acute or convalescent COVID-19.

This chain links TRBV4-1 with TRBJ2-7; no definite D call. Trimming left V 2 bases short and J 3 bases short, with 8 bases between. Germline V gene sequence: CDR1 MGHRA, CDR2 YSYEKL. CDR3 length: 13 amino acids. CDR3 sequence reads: CASSQPPIYEQYF. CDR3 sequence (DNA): TGCGCCAGCAGCCAACCCCCAATCTACGAGCAGTACTTC.

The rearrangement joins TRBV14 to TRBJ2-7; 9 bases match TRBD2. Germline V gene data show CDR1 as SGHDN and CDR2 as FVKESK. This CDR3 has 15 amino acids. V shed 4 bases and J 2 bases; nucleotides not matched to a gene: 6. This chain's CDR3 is CASSRQTSGPYEQYF. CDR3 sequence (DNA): TGTGCCAGCAGCCGCCAGACTAGCGGTCCCTACGAGCAGTACTTC.

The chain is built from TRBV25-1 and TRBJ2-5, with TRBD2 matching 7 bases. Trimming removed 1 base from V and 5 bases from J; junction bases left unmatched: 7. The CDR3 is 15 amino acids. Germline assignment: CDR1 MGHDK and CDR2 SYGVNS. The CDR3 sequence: CASSEFEGGDETQYF. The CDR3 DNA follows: TGTGCCAGCAGTGAATTTGAGGGAGGGGATGAGACCCAGTACTTC. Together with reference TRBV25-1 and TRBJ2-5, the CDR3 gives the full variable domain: EADIYQTPRYLVIGTGKKITLECSQTMGHDKMYWYQQDPGMELHLIHYSYGVNSTEKGDLSSESTVSRIRTEHFPLTLESARPSHTSQYLCASSEFEGGDETQYFGPGTRLLVL.

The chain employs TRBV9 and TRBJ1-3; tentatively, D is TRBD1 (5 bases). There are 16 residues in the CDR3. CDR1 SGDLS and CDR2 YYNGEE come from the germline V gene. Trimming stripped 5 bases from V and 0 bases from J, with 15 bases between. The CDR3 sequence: CASSGTLWDSGNTIYF. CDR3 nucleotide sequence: TGTGCCAGCAGTGGGACTCTGTGGGACTCTGGAAACACCATATATTTT.

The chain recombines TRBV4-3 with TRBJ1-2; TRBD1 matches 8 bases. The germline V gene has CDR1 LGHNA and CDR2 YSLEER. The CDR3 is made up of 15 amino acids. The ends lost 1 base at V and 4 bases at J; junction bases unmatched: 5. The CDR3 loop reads CASSQGLDRAYGYTF. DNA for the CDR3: TGCGCCAGCAGCCAAGGCCTGGACAGGGCCTATGGCTACACCTTC.

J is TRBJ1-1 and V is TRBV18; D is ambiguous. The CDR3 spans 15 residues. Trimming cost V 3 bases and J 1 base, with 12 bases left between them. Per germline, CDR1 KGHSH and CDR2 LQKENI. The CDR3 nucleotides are TGTGCCAGCTCACCCATGTACACAGAGAACACTGAAGCTTTCTTT. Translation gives CASSPMYTENTEAFF. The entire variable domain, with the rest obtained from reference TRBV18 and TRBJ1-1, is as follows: NAGVMQNPRHLVRRRGQEARLRCSPMKGHSHVYWYRQLPEEGLKFMVYLQKENIIDESGMPKERFSAEFPKEGPSILRIQQVVRGDSAAYFCASSPMYTENTEAFFGQGTRLTVV.

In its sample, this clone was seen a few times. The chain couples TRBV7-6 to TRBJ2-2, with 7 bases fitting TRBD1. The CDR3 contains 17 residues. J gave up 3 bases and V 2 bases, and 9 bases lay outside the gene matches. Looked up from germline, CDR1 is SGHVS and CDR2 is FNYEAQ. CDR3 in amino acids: CASSLLPGQSDTGELFF. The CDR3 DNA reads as TGTGCCAGCAGCTTACTCCCGGGACAGTCGGACACCGGGGAGCTGTTTTTT.

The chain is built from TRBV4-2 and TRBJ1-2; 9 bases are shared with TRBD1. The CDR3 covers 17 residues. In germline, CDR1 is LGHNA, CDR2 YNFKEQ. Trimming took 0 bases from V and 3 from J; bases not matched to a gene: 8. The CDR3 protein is CASSQDEGTGTYYGYTF. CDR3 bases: TGTGCCAGCAGCCAAGATGAAGGGACAGGGACCTACTATGGCTACACCTTC.

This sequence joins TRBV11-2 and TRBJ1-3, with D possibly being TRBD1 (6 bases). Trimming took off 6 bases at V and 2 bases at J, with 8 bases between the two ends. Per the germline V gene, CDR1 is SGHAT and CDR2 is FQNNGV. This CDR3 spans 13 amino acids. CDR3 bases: TGTGCCAGCAGACAGGGTACTGGAAACACCATATATTTT. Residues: CASRQGTGNTIYF.

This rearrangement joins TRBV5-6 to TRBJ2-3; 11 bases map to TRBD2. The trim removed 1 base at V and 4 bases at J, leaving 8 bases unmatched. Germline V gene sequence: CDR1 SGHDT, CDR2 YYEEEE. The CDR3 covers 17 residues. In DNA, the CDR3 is TGTGCCAGCAGCTTGAAAATCCTAGCGGGAGGCCCAGATACGCAGTATTTT. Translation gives CASSLKILAGGPDTQYF.

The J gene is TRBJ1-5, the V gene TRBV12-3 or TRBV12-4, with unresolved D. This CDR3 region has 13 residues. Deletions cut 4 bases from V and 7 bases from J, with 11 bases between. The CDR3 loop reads CASSSTREQPQHF. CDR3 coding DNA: TGTGCCAGCAGTTCCACCCGGGAGCAGCCCCAGCATTTT.

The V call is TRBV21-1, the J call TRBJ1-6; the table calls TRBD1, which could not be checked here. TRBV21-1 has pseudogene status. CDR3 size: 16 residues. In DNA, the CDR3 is TGTGCCAGCAGCAAAGCGCAACACAGGGGGAATTCACCCCTCCACTTT. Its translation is CASSKAQHRGNSPLHF.

In DNA, the CDR3 is TGTGCCACCAGTGATCCTTCGACAGGGGTGTATGAAAAACTGTTTTTT. This translates into CATSDPSTGVYEKLFF. The chain has TRBV24-1 and TRBJ1-4, with 8 bases fitting TRBD1. The germline gives CDR1 KGHDR, CDR2 SFDVKD. V dropped 3 bases and J dropped 6; count of bases not matched to a gene: 8. CDR3 length: 16 amino acids.

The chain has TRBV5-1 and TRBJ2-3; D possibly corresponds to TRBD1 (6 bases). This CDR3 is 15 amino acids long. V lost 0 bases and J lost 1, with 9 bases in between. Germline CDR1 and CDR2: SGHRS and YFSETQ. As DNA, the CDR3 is TGCGCCAGCAGCTTGGTACAGGGCGGCACAGATACGCAGTATTTT. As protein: CASSLVQGGTDTQYF.

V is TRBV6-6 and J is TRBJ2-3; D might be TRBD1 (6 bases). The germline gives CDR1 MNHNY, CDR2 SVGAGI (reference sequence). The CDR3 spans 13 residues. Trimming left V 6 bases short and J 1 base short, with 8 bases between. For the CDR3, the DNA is TGTGCCAGCAGGACAGGAGGCACAGATACGCAGTATTTT. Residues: CASRTGGTDTQYF.

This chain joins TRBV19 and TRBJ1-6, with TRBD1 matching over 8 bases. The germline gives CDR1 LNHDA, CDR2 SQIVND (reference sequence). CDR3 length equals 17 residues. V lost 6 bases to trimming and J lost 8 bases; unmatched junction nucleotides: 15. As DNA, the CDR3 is TGTGCCAGTAGCATGTCCCCGGGACAGGTTCGGGATTCACCCCTCCACTTT. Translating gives CASSMSPGQVRDSPLHF.

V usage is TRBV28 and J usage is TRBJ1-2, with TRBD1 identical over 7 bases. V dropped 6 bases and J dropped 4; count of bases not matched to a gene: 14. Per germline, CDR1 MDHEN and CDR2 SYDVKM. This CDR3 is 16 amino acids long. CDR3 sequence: CASRNGQEGRVYGYTF. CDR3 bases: TGTGCCAGCAGAAACGGACAGGAGGGCCGTGTCTATGGCTACACCTTC.

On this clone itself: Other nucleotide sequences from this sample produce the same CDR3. The CDR3 reads CASSLIAQETQYF. The CDR3 DNA sequence: TGTGCCAGCAGCTTAATAGCCCAAGAGACCCAGTACTTC. The chain recombines TRBV7-3 with TRBJ2-5; D is unresolved. The V end lost 1 base, the J end lost 1 base, and 4 bases lay between the germline ends. The CDR3 has 13 residues. In germline, CDR1 is SGHTA, CDR2 FQGTGA. The full variable domain, its missing parts supplied by reference TRBV7-3 and TRBJ2-5, is GAGVSQTPSNKVTEKGKYVELRCDPISGHTALYWYRQSLGQGPEFLIYFQGTGAADDSGLPNDRFFAVRPEGSVSTLKIQRTERGDSAVYLCASSLIAQETQYFGPGTRLLVL.

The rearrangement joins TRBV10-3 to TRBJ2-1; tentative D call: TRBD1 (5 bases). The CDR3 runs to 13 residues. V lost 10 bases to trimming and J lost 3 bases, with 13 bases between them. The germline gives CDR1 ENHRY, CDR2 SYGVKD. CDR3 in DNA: TGTGCCACTGGGCAGGGTGACTACAATGAGCAGTTCTTC. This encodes CATGQGDYNEQFF.

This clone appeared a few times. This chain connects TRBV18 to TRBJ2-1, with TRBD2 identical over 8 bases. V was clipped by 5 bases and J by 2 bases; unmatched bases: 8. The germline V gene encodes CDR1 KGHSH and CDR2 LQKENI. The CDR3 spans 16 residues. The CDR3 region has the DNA TGTGCCAGCTCATTTAGCGGGAACTATCCCTACAATGAGCAGTTCTTC. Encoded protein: CASSFSGNYPYNEQFF. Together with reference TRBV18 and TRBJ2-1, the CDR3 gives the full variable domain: NAGVMQNPRHLVRRRGQEARLRCSPMKGHSHVYWYRQLPEEGLKFMVYLQKENIIDESGMPKERFSAEFPKEGPSILRIQQVVRGDSAAYFCASSFSGNYPYNEQFFGPGTRLTVL.

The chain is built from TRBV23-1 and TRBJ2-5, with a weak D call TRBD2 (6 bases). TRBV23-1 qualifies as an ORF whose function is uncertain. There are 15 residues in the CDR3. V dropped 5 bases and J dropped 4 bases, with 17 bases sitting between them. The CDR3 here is CASSKQEGRRETQYF. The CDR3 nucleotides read TGCGCCAGCAGTAAACAGGAGGGCCGGCGAGAGACCCAGTACTTC.

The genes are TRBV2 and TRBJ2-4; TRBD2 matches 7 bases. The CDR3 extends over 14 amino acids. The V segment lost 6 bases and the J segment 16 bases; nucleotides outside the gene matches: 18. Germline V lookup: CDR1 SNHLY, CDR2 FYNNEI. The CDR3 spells CASSRPRGEGPTYF. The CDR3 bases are TGTGCCAGCAGCCGGCCCCGGGGGGAGGGCCCGACTTACTTC.

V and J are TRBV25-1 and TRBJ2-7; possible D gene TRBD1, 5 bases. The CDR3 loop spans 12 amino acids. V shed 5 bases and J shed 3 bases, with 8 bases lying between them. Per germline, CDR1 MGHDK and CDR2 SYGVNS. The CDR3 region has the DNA TGTGCCAGCAGTTGGACAAACTACGAGCAGTACTTC. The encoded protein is CASSWTNYEQYF.

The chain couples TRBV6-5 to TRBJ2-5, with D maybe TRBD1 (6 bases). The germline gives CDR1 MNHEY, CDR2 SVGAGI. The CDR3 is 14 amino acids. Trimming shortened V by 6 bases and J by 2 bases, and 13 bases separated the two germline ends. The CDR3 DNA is TGTGCCAGCAGCGTGGGGACATCTCAAGAGACCCAGTACTTC. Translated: CASSVGTSQETQYF.

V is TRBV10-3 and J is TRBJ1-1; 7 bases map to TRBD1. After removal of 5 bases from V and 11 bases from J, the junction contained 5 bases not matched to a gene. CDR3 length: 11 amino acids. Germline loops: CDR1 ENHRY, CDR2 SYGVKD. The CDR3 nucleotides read TGTGCCATCAGTTTAACAGGGGTTGCTTTCTTT. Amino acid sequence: CAISLTGVAFF.

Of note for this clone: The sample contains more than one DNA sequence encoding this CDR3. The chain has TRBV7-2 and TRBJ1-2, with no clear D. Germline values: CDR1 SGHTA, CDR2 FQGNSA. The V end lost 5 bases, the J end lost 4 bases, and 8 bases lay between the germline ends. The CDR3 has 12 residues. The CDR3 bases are TGTGCCAGCAGCCTAGGGCTCTATGGCTACACCTTC. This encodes CASSLGLYGYTF.

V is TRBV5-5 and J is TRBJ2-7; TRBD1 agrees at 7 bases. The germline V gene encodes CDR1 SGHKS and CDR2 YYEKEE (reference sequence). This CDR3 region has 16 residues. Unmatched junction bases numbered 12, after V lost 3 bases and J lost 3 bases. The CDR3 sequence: CASSSYPRDSNYEQYF. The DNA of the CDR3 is TGTGCCAGCAGCTCATACCCCCGGGACAGCAACTACGAGCAGTACTTC.

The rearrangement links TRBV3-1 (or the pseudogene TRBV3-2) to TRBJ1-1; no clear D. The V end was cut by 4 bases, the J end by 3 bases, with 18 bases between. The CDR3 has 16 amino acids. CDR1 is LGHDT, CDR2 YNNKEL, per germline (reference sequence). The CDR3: CASSPHGPGKDTEAFF. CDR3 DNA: TGTGCCAGCAGCCCCCATGGTCCGGGGAAGGACACTGAAGCTTTCTTT.

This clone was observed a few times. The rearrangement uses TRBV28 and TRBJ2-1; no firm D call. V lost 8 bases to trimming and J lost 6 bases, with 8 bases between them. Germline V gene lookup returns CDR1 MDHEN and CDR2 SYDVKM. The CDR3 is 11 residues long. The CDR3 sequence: CASATSNEQFF. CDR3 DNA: TGTGCCAGCGCTACGTCCAATGAGCAGTTCTTC.

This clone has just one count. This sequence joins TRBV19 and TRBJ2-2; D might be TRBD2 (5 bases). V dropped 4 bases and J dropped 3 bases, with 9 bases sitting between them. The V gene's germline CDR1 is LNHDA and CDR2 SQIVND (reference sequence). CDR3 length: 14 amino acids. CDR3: CASSTGLYTGELFF. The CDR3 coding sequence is TGTGCCAGTAGTACCGGACTTTACACCGGGGAGCTGTTTTTT.